The rows below give T cell receptor beta chains drawn from one sample of a study of PD-1 blockade in mismatch repair-deficient tumors. The table came from immunoSEQ multiplex PCR; TCRdb's copy has only in-frame clones and leaves some out. This repertoire shows about 110,000 clones, approximately 80% found once; its top ten account for less than 5.5%. Material: peripheral blood, obtained 60 weeks after starting pembrolizumab. These receptors came from an adult with mismatch repair-deficient cancer. Each CDR3 is given with its conserved first and last residue. D genes are given only for firm matches. Part of the rows lack a size; the others show once, few, many or a class for expanded clones.

D gene	clone size	J gene	V gene	CDR3 protein	CDR3 DNA
TRBD1	NA	TRBJ1-1	TRBV5-4	CASSGPGTGFGTEAFF	TGTGCCAGCAGCGGCCCCGGGACAGGCTTTGGCACTGAAGCTTTCTTT
NA	NA	TRBJ1-3	TRBV6-5	CASSYQFGLSGNTIYF	TGTGCCAGCAGTTACCAGTTTGGGCTTTCTGGAAACACCATATATTTT
NA	NA	TRBJ2-7	TRBV10-3	CAISESRGAAYEQYF	TGTGCCATCAGTGAGTCAAGGGGCGCCGCCTACGAGCAGTACTTC
TRBD2	once	TRBJ2-7	TRBV5-4	CASSQDLADNTYEQYF	TGTGCCAGCAGCCAAGACCTAGCGGATAACACCTACGAGCAGTACTTC
TRBD1	NA	TRBJ2-1	TRBV27	CASSPWTGHNEQFF	TGTGCCAGCAGTCCGTGGACAGGCCACAATGAGCAGTTCTTC
NA	NA	TRBJ1-5	TRBV30	CAWSDDFTGMGQPQHF	TGTGCCTGGAGTGACGACTTTACAGGGATGGGTCAGCCCCAGCATTTT
NA	NA	TRBJ2-1	TRBV11-1	CASSLVPNEQFF	TGTGCCAGCAGCTTAGTGCCCAATGAGCAGTTCTTC
NA	NA	TRBJ1-2	TRBV10-3	CAISDRVGYGYTF	TGTGCCATCAGTGACCGTGTGGGCTATGGCTACACCTTC
NA	once	TRBJ1-2	TRBV6-1	CASSEAGKSGYTF	TGTGCCAGCAGTGAAGCGGGCAAGTCTGGCTACACCTTC
NA	NA	TRBJ1-3	TRBV19	CASKNNRPPGNTIYF	TGTGCCAGTAAAAATAACAGGCCACCTGGAAACACCATATATTTT
NA	NA	TRBJ2-1	TRBV7-8	CASSLGGGGYNEQFF	TGTGCCAGCAGCTTAGGTGGGGGCGGTTACAATGAGCAGTTCTTC
TRBD1	NA	TRBJ1-1	TRBV14	CASSRLRDRAGTEAFF	TGTGCCAGCAGCCGACTCCGGGACAGGGCGGGCACTGAAGCTTTCTTT
TRBD1	NA	TRBJ1-3	TRBV5-1	CASSWTGDADGNTIYF	TGCGCCAGCAGCTGGACAGGGGACGCGGATGGAAACACCATATATTTT
NA	NA	TRBJ2-7	TRBV7-2	CASSPRQGSREQYF	TGTGCCAGCAGCCCCCGGCAGGGTTCAAGGGAGCAGTACTTC
NA	NA	TRBJ1-1	TRBV5-1	CASSSSPENTEAFF	TGCGCCAGCAGCTCCAGCCCGGAGAACACTGAAGCTTTCTTT
TRBD2	NA	TRBJ2-1	TRBV30	CAWSPGLAGLNEQFF	TGTGCCTGGAGTCCGGGACTAGCGGGACTCAATGAGCAGTTCTTC
NA	NA	TRBJ2-2	TRBV6-5	CASSPGHLTGELFF	TGTGCCAGCAGTCCGGGACACCTCACCGGGGAGCTGTTTTTT
TRBD1	NA	TRBJ1-1	TRBV29-1	CSAGRQGKGTEAFF	TGCAGCGCCGGGCGACAGGGGAAAGGTACTGAAGCTTTCTTT
NA	few	TRBJ2-5	TRBV29-1	CSVEVGETQYF	TGCAGCGTTGAAGTTGGAGAGACCCAGTACTTC
NA	NA	TRBJ2-7	TRBV4-3	CASSPGRSFYEQYF	TGCGCCAGCAGTCCGGGCAGGTCCTTCTACGAGCAGTACTTC
NA	NA	TRBJ2-5	TRBV5-1	CASSREEGGTQYF	TGCGCCAGCAGCCGCGAGGAGGGAGGGACCCAGTACTTC
NA	once	TRBJ2-5	TRBV19	CASSYRGETQYF	TGTGCCAGTAGTTATAGGGGGGAGACCCAGTACTTC
NA	NA	TRBJ1-5	TRBV5-6	CASSLHPGPQHF	TGTGCCAGCAGCTTGCATCCGGGACCTCAGCATTTT
TRBD2	NA	TRBJ2-1	TRBV6-5	CASAGLAGFNEQFF	TGTGCCAGTGCTGGACTAGCGGGATTCAATGAGCAGTTCTTC
NA	NA	TRBJ2-2	TRBV12-5	CASGLEHPLFF	TGTGCTAGTGGTTTAGAACATCCCCTGTTTTTT
TRBD1	NA	TRBJ2-2	TRBV6-5	CASSLTGDTGELFF	TGTGCCAGCAGCTTGACAGGGGACACCGGGGAGCTGTTTTTT
TRBD2	NA	TRBJ2-7	TRBV10-3	CAISGSGRVTYEQYF	TGTGCCATCAGTGGGAGCGGGAGGGTCACCTACGAGCAGTACTTC
TRBD1	NA	TRBJ1-1	TRBV18	CASSPGQDTEAFF	TGTGCCAGCTCACCGGGACAGGACACTGAAGCTTTCTTT
TRBD1	few	TRBJ1-1	TRBV30	CAWPRGGTEAFF	TGTGCCTGGCCCAGGGGGGGCACTGAAGCTTTCTTT
NA	NA	TRBJ2-5	TRBV5-4	CASSLEHMVETQYF	TGTGCCAGCAGCTTGGAACACATGGTGGAGACCCAGTACTTC
TRBD1	NA	TRBJ1-1	TRBV18	CASSGQVSVPEAFF	TGTGCCAGCTCAGGACAGGTGTCCGTCCCTGAAGCTTTCTTT
NA	NA	TRBJ2-1	TRBV9	CASSPRPPRENEQFF	TGTGCCAGCAGCCCTCGGCCGCCGAGGGAAAATGAGCAGTTCTTC
NA	few	TRBJ2-1	TRBV19	CASSIGGYNEQFF	TGTGCCAGTAGTATAGGGGGCTACAATGAGCAGTTCTTC
NA	once	TRBJ2-1	TRBV6-6	CASSYGRAESYNEQFF	TGTGCCAGCAGTTACGGCAGGGCCGAATCCTACAATGAGCAGTTCTTC
NA	NA	TRBJ2-7	TRBV7-9	CASRPTGSYEQYF	TGTGCCAGCAGACCTACAGGCTCCTACGAGCAGTACTTC
TRBD1	NA	TRBJ2-1	TRBV2	CASDKPPGQGGGQFF	TGTGCCAGCGACAAGCCCCCGGGACAGGGGGGTGGGCAGTTCTTC
TRBD1	NA	TRBJ1-2	TRBV5-6	CASSIDRAIPSYGYTF	TGTGCCAGCAGCATCGACAGGGCGATTCCTAGCTATGGCTACACCTTC
NA	NA	TRBJ1-2	TRBV27	CASSLFGRGLYGYTF	TGTGCCAGCAGTTTATTCGGACGAGGACTCTATGGCTACACCTTC
NA	NA	TRBJ1-4	TRBV19	CASSIGGGTNEKLFF	TGTGCCAGTAGTATAGGTGGGGGCACTAATGAAAAACTGTTTTTT
TRBD2	NA	TRBJ2-7	TRBV18	CASSPGLAESYEQYF	TGTGCCAGCTCACCGGGACTAGCTGAATCCTACGAGCAGTACTTC
NA	NA	TRBJ2-7	TRBV11-3	CASSPGGAYEQYF	TGTGCCAGCAGTCCCGGCGGGGCCTACGAGCAGTACTTC
TRBD2	NA	TRBJ2-1	TRBV5-1	CASSLGPTSGRVEQFF	TGCGCCAGCAGCTTGGGACCGACTAGCGGGAGAGTTGAGCAGTTCTTC
NA	NA	TRBJ1-4	TRBV28	CASSLSLWMADEKLFF	TGTGCCAGCAGTTTGTCCCTGTGGATGGCGGATGAAAAACTGTTTTTT
NA	few	TRBJ1-2	TRBV6-5	CASRKTGNYGYTF	TGTGCCAGCAGGAAAACTGGTAACTATGGCTACACCTTC
TRBD2	NA	TRBJ2-1	TRBV7-9	CASSLQLADINEQFF	TGTGCCAGCAGCTTACAACTAGCGGACATAAATGAGCAGTTCTTC
TRBD2	NA	TRBJ2-5	TRBV5-4	CASRIAGEETQYF	TGTGCCAGCAGAATAGCGGGCGAAGAGACCCAGTACTTC
TRBD2	NA	TRBJ2-5	TRBV19	CASSTLAGVSVETQYF	TGTGCCAGTAGTACCCTGGCGGGAGTGTCTGTAGAGACCCAGTACTTC
NA	few	TRBJ1-5	TRBV7-8	CASSLVSHGNQPQHF	TGTGCCAGCAGCTTAGTGTCTCATGGGAATCAGCCCCAGCATTTT
TRBD1	few	TRBJ1-1	TRBV11-3	CASSFDRVSEAFF	TGTGCCAGCAGCTTTGACAGGGTATCTGAAGCTTTCTTT
TRBD1	NA	TRBJ2-5	TRBV27	CASSLSGGRETQYF	TGTGCCAGCAGTTTATCAGGGGGCCGGGAGACCCAGTACTTC
NA	NA	TRBJ2-7	TRBV5-6	CASSPGLTYEQYF	TGTGCCAGCAGCCCGGGACTCACCTACGAGCAGTACTTC
TRBD2	NA	TRBJ2-1	TRBV18	CASSPGLAGGPQFF	TGTGCCAGCTCCCCGGGACTAGCGGGAGGCCCGCAGTTCTTC
NA	NA	TRBJ1-2	TRBV28	CASSVPTPREGYTF	TGTGCCAGCAGTGTTCCGACGCCCCGTGAGGGCTACACCTTC
NA	NA	TRBJ2-1	TRBV15	CATGNRDMNEQFF	TGTGCCACCGGAAACAGGGATATGAATGAGCAGTTCTTC
NA	NA	TRBJ1-2	TRBV6-5	CASSYRQLVYGYTF	TGTGCCAGCAGTTACCGGCAGTTAGTCTATGGCTACACCTTC
NA	NA	TRBJ2-6	TRBV7-9	CASSRQSSGANVLTF	TGTGCCAGCAGCCGACAGAGCTCTGGGGCCAACGTCCTGACTTTC